These 27 T cell receptor beta chains were all obtained from the same sample, sequenced in a study of STAT5B mutations in CD4+ large granular lymphocyte leukemia. TCRdb keeps only in-frame clones here, not all; method: immunoSEQ multiplex PCR. The sample shows some 34,000 clones, about three quarters of them seen only once. Sequenced input: CD4+ T cells from blood buffy coats. All receptors derive from a human donor in good health.

The gene calls are TRBV7-2 and TRBJ1-2; possibly TRBD1 for D (6 bases). Trimming pared 3 bases from V and 2 bases from J, leaving 13 bases between. From germline, CDR1 is SGHTA and CDR2 FQGNSA. There are 15 residues in the CDR3. In DNA form, the CDR3 reads TGTGCCAGCAGCTTCACCGGGACATCAAACTATGGCTACACCTTC. It translates to CASSFTGTSNYGYTF. The full variable domain, with the rest looked up from reference TRBV7-2 and TRBJ1-2, is GAGVSQSPSNKVTEKGKDVELRCDPISGHTALYWYRQSLGQGLEFLIYFQGNSAPDKSGLPSDRFSAERTGGSVSTLTIQRTQQEDSAVYLCASSFTGTSNYGYTFGSGTRLTVV.

This chain joins TRBV15 and TRBJ2-2, with 9 bases lining up with TRBD1. CDR3 length: 15 residues. J lost 5 bases, V lost 5 bases, and 6 bases had no gene match. CDR1 and CDR2 from the germline V gene are LNHNV and YYDKDF (reference sequence). CDR3 DNA: TGTGCCACCAGCGGGGACAGGGTGGGAACCGGGGAGCTGTTTTTT. Translated: CATSGDRVGTGELFF.

V is TRBV6-6 and J is TRBJ1-4; D might be TRBD1 (5 bases). There are 14 residues in the CDR3. Deletions cut 8 bases from V and 8 bases from J, with 18 bases between. In germline, CDR1 is MNHNY, CDR2 SVGAGI (reference sequence). CDR3 in DNA: TGTGCCAGCCGCCCTGGGGGGGGAAGGGAAAAACTGTTTTTT. Protein sequence: CASRPGGGREKLFF.

For this clone: Other DNA sequences in this sample translate to the same CDR3. The genes are TRBV30 and TRBJ2-7; possible D gene TRBD2, 5 bases. CDR3 size: 12 residues. The germline gives CDR1 GTSNPN, CDR2 SVGIG (reference sequence). V was cut by 0 bases and J by 3 bases, with 6 bases left in between. Written as DNA, the CDR3 is TGTGCCTGGAGTGTACGGGGCTACGAGCAGTACTTC. It encodes CAWSVRGYEQYF.

The CDR3 nucleotides read TGTGCCAGCAGCTTGGGGACAGACTTCAAATACGAGCAGTACTTC. Its protein is CASSLGTDFKYEQYF. The rearrangement joins TRBV13 to TRBJ2-7; 7 bases match TRBD1. The trim removed 3 bases at V and 4 bases at J, leaving 9 bases unmatched. This CDR3 contains 15 residues. The germline V gene has CDR1 PRHDT and CDR2 FYEKMQ (reference sequence).

V is TRBV6-1 and J is TRBJ2-5; 7 bases match TRBD1. CDR1 is MNHNS and CDR2 is SASEGT in the germline V gene. V gave up 7 bases and J gave up 2 bases; unmatched junction bases: 4. The length of the CDR3 is 13 residues. The CDR3 coding sequence is TGTGCCAGCATTCGGACAGGACAAGAGACCCAGTACTTC. This sequence encodes CASIRTGQETQYF.

V gene TRBV19 combines with J gene TRBJ1-2, with TRBD1 identical over 8 bases. The CDR3 contains 14 residues. From germline, CDR1 is LNHDA and CDR2 SQIVND (reference sequence). Trimming at V came to 3 bases and at J to 7 bases, leaving 7 bases not matched to a gene. This CDR3 is CASSIQGQDVGYTF. In DNA form, the CDR3 reads TGTGCCAGTAGTATCCAGGGACAGGACGTTGGCTACACCTTC.

This chain links TRBV11-1 with TRBJ1-1; TRBD1 is a possible D gene (6 bases). The V end lost 5 bases, the J end lost 1 base, and 14 bases lay between the germline ends. Germline V gene sequence: CDR1 SGHAT, CDR2 FQDESV (reference sequence). This CDR3 has 15 residues. CDR3 in DNA: TGTGCCAGCAGCCGGCGGGGGGGGGCGAACACTGAAGCTTTCTTT. This codes for CASSRRGGANTEAFF.

V and J are TRBV6-5 and TRBJ1-1; D is ambiguous. Germline lookup yields CDR1 MNHEY and CDR2 SVGAGI. With 4 bases removed from V and 5 bases from J, the gap between germline ends came to 20 bases. The CDR3 runs to 16 residues. CDR3 sequence: CASSFMDPVGRTEAFF. DNA for the CDR3: TGTGCCAGCAGTTTCATGGACCCGGTCGGAAGGACTGAAGCTTTCTTT.

The rearrangement joins TRBV7-9 to TRBJ2-5; D is possibly TRBD2 (7 bases). Germline CDR1 SEHNR, CDR2 FQNEAQ (reference sequence). The CDR3 contains 18 residues. The germline V and J ends were trimmed by 5 bases and 6 bases, with 28 bases remaining between them. In nucleotides, the CDR3 is TGTGCCAGCAGCCTGAGGGGGGGCGAGGGGGTCGGAGGGCAGACCCAGTACTTC. Its protein product is CASSLRGGEGVGGQTQYF.

The chain uses TRBV9 and TRBJ2-2, with TRBD2 matching over 7 bases. Unmatched junction bases numbered 5, after V lost 4 bases and J lost 2 bases. CDR3 length: 15 amino acids. Germline V gene sequence: CDR1 SGDLS, CDR2 YYNGEE. CDR3 DNA sequence: TGTGCCAGCAGCCCCCGGGGGGTCAACACCGGGGAGCTGTTTTTT. Protein: CASSPRGVNTGELFF.

The chain has TRBV19 and TRBJ2-3; 8 nucleotides line up with TRBD2. Germline CDR1 LNHDA, CDR2 SQIVND (reference sequence). This CDR3 region has 15 residues. Trimming at V came to 7 bases and at J to 3 bases, leaving 9 bases not matched to a gene. CDR3 region: CASTRTGRETDTQYF. Here the CDR3 DNA reads TGTGCCAGTACACGGACCGGGAGGGAGACAGATACGCAGTATTTT.

This clone appeared once. The chain uses TRBV2 and TRBJ1-4; 9 bases agree with TRBD1. The V gene's germline CDR1 is SNHLY and CDR2 FYNNEI. Trimming cost V 1 base and J 14 bases; bases outside gene matches: 11. The CDR3 has 15 residues. CDR3 residues: CASSEERTGVLWLFF. The CDR3 coding sequence is TGTGCCAGCAGTGAAGAACGGACAGGGGTGTTGTGGCTGTTTTTT.

The chain has TRBV5-5 and TRBJ1-1; D is unclear. In germline, CDR1 is SGHKS, CDR2 YYEKEE (reference sequence). V was cut by 4 bases and J by 2 bases, with 9 bases left in between. The CDR3 length is 13 residues. The CDR3 nucleotides are TGTGCCAGCAGCGCATATCCTAACACTGAAGCTTTCTTT. Its protein is CASSAYPNTEAFF.

The chain combines TRBV9 with TRBJ2-5; D not resolved. The germline gives CDR1 SGDLS, CDR2 YYNGEE. The V and J ends lost 3 bases and 1 base respectively, with 22 bases between them. The CDR3 is made up of 18 amino acids. This CDR3 is CASSASRVRITSQETQYF. DNA for the CDR3: TGTGCCAGCAGCGCATCAAGGGTCAGAATCACCTCCCAAGAGACCCAGTACTTC.

The gene calls are TRBV5-6 and TRBJ1-1, with 9 bases fitting TRBD1. This CDR3 is 17 amino acids long. V trimming: 1 base; J trimming: 2 bases; junction bases outside the gene matches: 9. The germline V gene encodes CDR1 SGHDT and CDR2 YYEEEE. CDR3 bases: TGTGCCAGCAGCTTGTATCGGACAGGGGACGGAAACACTGAAGCTTTCTTT. Amino acid sequence: CASSLYRTGDGNTEAFF.

This rearrangement joins TRBV13 to TRBJ1-4; 8 bases are a match to TRBD1. The V segment lost 5 bases and the J segment 8 bases; nucleotides outside the gene matches: 13. Germline-derived CDR1 and CDR2 are PRHDT and FYEKMQ (reference sequence). CDR3 length: 16 residues. CDR3 sequence: CASSPWTGLEEEKLFF. The CDR3 DNA sequence: TGTGCCAGCAGCCCATGGACAGGGCTTGAGGAGGAAAAACTGTTTTTT.

Comments on this clone: The junction departs from the called germline gene at one end, perhaps through a read error. The DNA for the CDR3 is TGTGCCAGCAGCTTATACGGGGCAGGGGCCGGGTTTTTT. This codes for CASSLYGAGAGFF. This chain connects TRBV7-9 to TRBJ1-1, with a weak D call TRBD1 (6 bases). The CDR3 length is 13 residues. Germline loops: CDR1 SEHNR, CDR2 FQNEAQ (reference sequence).

There are a few counts of this clone. The rearrangement links TRBV6-1 to TRBJ1-5; 9 bases match TRBD1. V shed 0 bases and J 6 bases; nucleotides not matched to a gene: 3. CDR3 length equals 15 residues. Germline assignment: CDR1 MNHNS and CDR2 SASEGT. The CDR3 nucleotides are TGTGCCAGCAGTGAAGCGGGGACAGGGACTCAGCCCCAGCATTTT. As protein: CASSEAGTGTQPQHF.

V usage is TRBV5-6 and J usage is TRBJ1-1, with D maybe TRBD1 (6 bases). Trimming left V 2 bases short and J 1 base short, with 15 bases between. The CDR3 spans 16 residues. Germline V lookup: CDR1 SGHDT, CDR2 YYEEEE. For the CDR3, the DNA is TGTGCCAGCAGCTTAAGACAGGTAGGGCGGAACACTGAAGCTTTCTTT. It codes for CASSLRQVGRNTEAFF.

The V call is TRBV7-7, the J call TRBJ1-3; the D is unclear. V lost 4 bases, J lost 0 bases, and 10 bases lay in between. This CDR3 spans 15 amino acids. Germline values: CDR1 SSHAT, CDR2 FNYEAQ (reference sequence). The CDR3 sequence is CASSSSMGSGNTIYF. The CDR3, as DNA: TGTGCCAGCAGCTCCTCCATGGGCTCTGGAAACACCATATATTTT. Full variable domain (outside the CDR3, taken from reference TRBV7-7 and TRBJ1-3): GAGVSQSPRYKVTKRGQDVTLRCDPISSHATLYWYQQALGQGPEFLTYFNYEAQPDKSGLPSDRFSAERPEGSISTLTIQRTEQRDSAMYRCASSSSMGSGNTIYFGEGSWLTVV.

The chain employs TRBV6-1 and TRBJ2-2, with a possible D match to TRBD1 (5 bases). V gave up 8 bases and J gave up 0 bases, with 13 bases separating them. Germline values: CDR1 MNHNS, CDR2 SASEGT. The CDR3 has 15 residues. The CDR3 is CASSPGRANTGELFF. The CDR3 region has the DNA TGTGCCAGCTCTCCGGGCAGGGCGAACACCGGGGAGCTGTTTTTT.

This chain joins TRBV5-8 and TRBJ2-2; TRBD1 aligns across 10 bases. This CDR3 is built from 15 residues. CDR1 is SGHTS, CDR2 YDEGEE, per germline. With 5 bases clipped from V and 2 bases from J, the junction kept 3 bases outside the gene matches. The CDR3 sequence: CASRGTGVNTGELFF. The CDR3 DNA is TGTGCCAGCAGGGGGACAGGGGTTAACACCGGGGAGCTGTTTTTT.

In DNA form, the CDR3 reads TGTGCCAGCAGCTTGATGGGGGGAGCTTTCTTT. Translated: CASSLMGGAFF. This chain joins TRBV5-8 and TRBJ1-1, with TRBD1 as a possible D gene (5 bases). Germline V gene lookup returns CDR1 SGHTS and CDR2 YDEGEE. The CDR3 is 11 amino acids. Trimming left V 1 base short and J 10 bases short, with 8 bases between. Full variable domain (outside the CDR3, taken from reference TRBV5-8 and TRBJ1-1): EAGVTQSPTHLIKTRGQQATLRCSPISGHTSVYWYQQALGLGLQFLLWYDEGEERNRGNFPPRFSGRQFPNYSSELNVNALELEDSALYLCASSLMGGAFFGQGTRLTVV.

This chain connects TRBV5-1 to TRBJ1-4, with 9 bases fitting TRBD1. This CDR3 region has 16 residues. Unmatched junction bases numbered 10, after V lost 4 bases and J lost 6 bases. In germline, CDR1 is SGHRS, CDR2 YFSETQ. The CDR3 is CASSPIGTGRDEKLFF. The CDR3 coding sequence is TGCGCCAGCAGCCCAATCGGGACAGGGAGGGATGAAAAACTGTTTTTT.

The CDR3 sequence is CASSEGGTGPYEQYF. CDR3 DNA: TGTGCCAGCAGTGAAGGTGGGACAGGGCCCTACGAGCAGTACTTC. This chain joins TRBV6-1 and TRBJ2-7; TRBD1 matches at 9 bases. V trimming: 1 base; J trimming: 2 bases; junction bases outside the gene matches: 3. Germline CDR1 MNHNS, CDR2 SASEGT. The CDR3 loop spans 15 amino acids.

This clone appeared a single time. This chain connects TRBV5-1 to TRBJ2-4; D may be TRBD2 (5 bases). Germline CDR1 SGHRS, CDR2 YFSETQ. This CDR3 is 14 amino acids long. Deletions cut 6 bases from V and 5 bases from J, with 15 bases between. The CDR3 DNA reads TGCGCCAGCACCTCCGGGGTGGGCCAAAACATTCAGTACTTC. It encodes CASTSGVGQNIQYF.